In this sample, the clone carrying this TCR beta chain turned up once. Its antigen is unidentified. MiXCR, run by TCRdb on the 5' RACE reads, gives a single entry per CDR3 protein. Found here are 250,000 to 350,000 distinct CDR3 sequences, around 18% of them singletons; the top ten hold around 8%. The data stem from a study of CD8 T cells in ankylosing spondylitis. Findings and caveats of the study: Relatively rare in peripheral blood, disease-linked clones were also CD8+.

The CDR3 contains 14 residues. CDR1 is SNHLY and CDR2 is FYNNEI in the germline V gene. The V segment lost 3 bases and the J segment 5 bases; nucleotides outside the gene matches: 5. The sequence came from a male donor with ankylosing spondylitis or in good health (not recorded which). The chain has TRBV2 and TRBJ2-5, with 8 bases matching TRBD1. The sequencing input was blood, either unsorted or a sorted T cell fraction (not recorded which). The CDR3 reads CASSEQGALETQYF. CDR3 nucleotide sequence: TGTGCCAGCAGTGAGCAGGGGGCGTTGGAGACCCAGTACTTC. The whole variable domain, remainder taken from reference TRBV2 and TRBJ2-5, is EPEVTQTPSHQVTQMGQEVILRCVPISNHLYFYWYRQILGQKVEFLVSFYNNEISEKSEIFDDQFSVERPDGSNFTLKIRSTKLEDSAMYFCASSEQGALETQYFGPGTRLLVL.